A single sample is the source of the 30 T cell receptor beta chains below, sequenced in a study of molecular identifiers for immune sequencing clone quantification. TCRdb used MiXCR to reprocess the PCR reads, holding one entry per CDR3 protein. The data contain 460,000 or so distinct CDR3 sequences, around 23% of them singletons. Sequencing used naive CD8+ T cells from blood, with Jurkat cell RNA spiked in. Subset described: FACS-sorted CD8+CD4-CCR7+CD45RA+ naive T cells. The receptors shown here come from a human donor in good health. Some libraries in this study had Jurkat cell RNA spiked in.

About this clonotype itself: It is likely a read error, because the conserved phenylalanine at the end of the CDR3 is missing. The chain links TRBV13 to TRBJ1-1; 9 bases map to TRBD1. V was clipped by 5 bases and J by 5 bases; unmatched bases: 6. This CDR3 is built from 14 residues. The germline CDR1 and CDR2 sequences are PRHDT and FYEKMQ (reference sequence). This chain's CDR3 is CASSRDRERTEAFL. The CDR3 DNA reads TGTGCCAGCAGCCGGGACAGGGAGAGGACTGAAGCTTTCCTT.

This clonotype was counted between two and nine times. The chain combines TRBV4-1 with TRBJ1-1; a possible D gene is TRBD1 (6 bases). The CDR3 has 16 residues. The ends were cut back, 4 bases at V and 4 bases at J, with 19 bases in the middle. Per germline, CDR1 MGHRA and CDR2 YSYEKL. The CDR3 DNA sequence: TGCGCCAGCAGCCTTTACCTAAGGGGGGGGTTCACTGAAGCTTTCTTT. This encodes CASSLYLRGGFTEAFF.

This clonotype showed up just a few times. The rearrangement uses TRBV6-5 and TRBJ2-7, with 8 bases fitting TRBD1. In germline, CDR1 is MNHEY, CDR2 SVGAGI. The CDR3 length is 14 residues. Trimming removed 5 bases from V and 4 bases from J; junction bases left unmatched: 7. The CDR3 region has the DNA TGTGCCAGCAGTGCAGGGGGCGCGATGTACGAGCAGTACTTC. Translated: CASSAGGAMYEQYF.

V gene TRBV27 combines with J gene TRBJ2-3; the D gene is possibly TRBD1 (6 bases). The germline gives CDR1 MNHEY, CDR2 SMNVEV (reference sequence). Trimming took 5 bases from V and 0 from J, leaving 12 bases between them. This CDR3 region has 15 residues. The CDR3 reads CASSPRTVSTDTQYF. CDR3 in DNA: TGTGCCAGCAGTCCGAGGACAGTAAGCACAGATACGCAGTATTTT.

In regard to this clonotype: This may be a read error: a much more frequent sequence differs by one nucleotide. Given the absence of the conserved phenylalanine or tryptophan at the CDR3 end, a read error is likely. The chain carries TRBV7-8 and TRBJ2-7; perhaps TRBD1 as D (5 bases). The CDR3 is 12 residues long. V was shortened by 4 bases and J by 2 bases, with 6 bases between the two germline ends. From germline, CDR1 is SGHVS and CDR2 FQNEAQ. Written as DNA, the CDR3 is TGTGCCAGCAGCTCGACAGCCTACGAGCAGTACCTC. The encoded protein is CASSSTAYEQYL.

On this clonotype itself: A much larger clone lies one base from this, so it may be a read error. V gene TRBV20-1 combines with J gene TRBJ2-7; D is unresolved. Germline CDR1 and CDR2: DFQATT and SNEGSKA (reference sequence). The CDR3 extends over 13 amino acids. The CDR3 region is CSARDSEYYEQCF. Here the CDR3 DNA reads TGCAGTGCTAGAGATTCAGAGTACTACGAGCAGTGCTTC.

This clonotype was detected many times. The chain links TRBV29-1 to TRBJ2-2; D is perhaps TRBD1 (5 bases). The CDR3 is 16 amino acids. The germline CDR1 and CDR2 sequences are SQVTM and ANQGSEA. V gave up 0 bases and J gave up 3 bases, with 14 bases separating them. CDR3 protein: CSVEDPVTGHTGELFF. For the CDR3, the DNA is TGCAGCGTTGAAGATCCCGTAACAGGACACACCGGGGAGCTGTTTTTT.

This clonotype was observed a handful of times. The CDR3 sequence is CASSAPGTDTGELFF. The CDR3 DNA reads as TGTGCCAGCAGCGCCCCGGGAACGGACACCGGGGAGCTGTTTTTT. This chain connects TRBV7-9 to TRBJ2-2; a weak D match, TRBD2 (5 bases). Trimming cost V 5 bases and J 3 bases, with 13 bases left between them. CDR1 SEHNR and CDR2 FQNEAQ come from the germline V gene (reference sequence). CDR3 length equals 15 residues.

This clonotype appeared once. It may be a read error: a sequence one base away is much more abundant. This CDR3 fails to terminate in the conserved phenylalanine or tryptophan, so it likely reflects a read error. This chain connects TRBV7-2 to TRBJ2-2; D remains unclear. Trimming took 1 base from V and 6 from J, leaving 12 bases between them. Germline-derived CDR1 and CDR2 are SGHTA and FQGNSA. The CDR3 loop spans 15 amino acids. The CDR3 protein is CASSLVEGWAGELFV. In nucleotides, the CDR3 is TGTGCCAGCAGCTTAGTTGAAGGTTGGGCCGGGGAGCTGTTTGTT.

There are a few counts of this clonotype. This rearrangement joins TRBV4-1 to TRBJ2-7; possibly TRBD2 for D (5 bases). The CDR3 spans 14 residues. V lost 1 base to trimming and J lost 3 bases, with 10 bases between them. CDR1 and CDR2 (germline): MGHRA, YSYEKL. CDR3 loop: CASSQVEADYEQYF. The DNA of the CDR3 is TGCGCCAGCAGCCAAGTGGAGGCCGACTACGAGCAGTACTTC.

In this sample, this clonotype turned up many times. The CDR3 sequence: CASSRRTGDTGELFF. The CDR3 DNA sequence: TGCGCCAGCAGTCGACGGACAGGGGACACCGGGGAGCTGTTTTTT. The V call is TRBV23-1, the J call TRBJ2-2, with TRBD1 matching over 9 bases. TRBV23-1 falls under the ORF class, with uncertain function. V dropped 4 bases and J dropped 3; count of bases not matched to a gene: 3. The CDR3 contains 15 residues.

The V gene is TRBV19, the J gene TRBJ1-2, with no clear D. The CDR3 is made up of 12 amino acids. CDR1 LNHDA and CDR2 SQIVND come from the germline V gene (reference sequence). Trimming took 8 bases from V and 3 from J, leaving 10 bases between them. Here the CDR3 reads CASGEPHYGYTF. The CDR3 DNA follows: TGTGCCAGTGGCGAGCCACACTATGGCTACACCTTC.

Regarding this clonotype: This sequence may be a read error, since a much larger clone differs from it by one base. In nucleotides, the CDR3 is TGCGCCAGCAGCTCCGGGGTACAAGAGCCCCAGTACTTC. It codes for CASSSGVQEPQYF. V is TRBV5-1 and J is TRBJ2-5; TRBD2 might be the D (5 bases). CDR1 and CDR2 from the germline V gene are SGHRS and YFSETQ. This CDR3 has 13 amino acids.

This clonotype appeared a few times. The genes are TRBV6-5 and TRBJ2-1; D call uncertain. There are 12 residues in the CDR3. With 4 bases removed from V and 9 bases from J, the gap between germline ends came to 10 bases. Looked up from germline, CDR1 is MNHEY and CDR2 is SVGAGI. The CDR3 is CASSLVNGEQFF. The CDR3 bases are TGTGCCAGCAGTTTGGTAAACGGTGAGCAGTTCTTC.

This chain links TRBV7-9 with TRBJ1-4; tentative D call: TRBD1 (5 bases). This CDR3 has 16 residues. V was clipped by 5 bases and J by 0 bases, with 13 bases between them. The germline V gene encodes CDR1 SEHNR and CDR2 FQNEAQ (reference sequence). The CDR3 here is CASSQTVPPTNEKLFF. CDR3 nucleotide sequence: TGTGCCAGCAGCCAGACAGTTCCCCCAACTAATGAAAAACTGTTTTTT.

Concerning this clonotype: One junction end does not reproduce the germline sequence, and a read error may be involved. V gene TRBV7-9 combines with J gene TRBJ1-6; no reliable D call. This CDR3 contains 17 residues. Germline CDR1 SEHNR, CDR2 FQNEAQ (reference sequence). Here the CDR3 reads CASSLEAQSGYNSPLRF. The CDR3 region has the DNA TGTGCCAGCAGTCTAGAAGCTCAATCAGGTTATAATTCACCCCTCCGCTTT. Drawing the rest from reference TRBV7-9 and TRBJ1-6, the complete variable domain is DTGVSQNPRHKITKRGQNVTFRCDPISEHNRLYWYRQTLGQGPEFLTYFQNEAQLEKSRLLSDRFSAERPKGSFSTLEIQRTEQGDSAMYLCASSLEAQSGYNSPLRFGNGTRLTVT.

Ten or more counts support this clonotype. Written as DNA, the CDR3 is TGTGCCAGCAGCTTAACTCTTGGGCCCGGGGATACGCAGTATTTT. Its protein is CASSLTLGPGDTQYF. The genes are TRBV7-9 and TRBJ2-3, with D unresolved. Trimming cost V 2 bases and J 6 bases, with 15 bases left between them. This CDR3 has 15 residues. Germline lookup yields CDR1 SEHNR and CDR2 FQNEAQ (reference sequence). Based on the CDR3 plus reference TRBV7-9 and TRBJ2-3, the full variable domain is DTGVSQNPRHKITKRGQNVTFRCDPISEHNRLYWYRQTLGQGPEFLTYFQNEAQLEKSRLLSDRFSAERPKGSFSTLEIQRTEQGDSAMYLCASSLTLGPGDTQYFGPGTRLTVL.

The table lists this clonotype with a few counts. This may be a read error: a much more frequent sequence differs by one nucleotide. CDR3 in amino acids: CASSAHPWTSGANVLTF. The CDR3 nucleotides read TGTGCCAGCAGCGCACACCCTTGGACCTCTGGGGCCAACGTCCTGACTTTC. This chain joins TRBV2 and TRBJ2-6; D not certain. Germline V gene data show CDR1 as SNHLY and CDR2 as FYNNEI. CDR3 length: 17 residues. V lost 6 bases and J 0 bases, leaving 15 bases between the germline ends.

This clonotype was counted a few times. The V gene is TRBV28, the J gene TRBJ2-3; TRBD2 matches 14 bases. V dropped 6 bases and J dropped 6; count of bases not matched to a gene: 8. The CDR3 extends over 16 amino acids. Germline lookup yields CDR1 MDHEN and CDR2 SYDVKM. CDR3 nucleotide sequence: TGTGCCAGCAGCGGGACTAGCGGGAGTTTAGCCGATACGCAGTATTTT. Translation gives CASSGTSGSLADTQYF.

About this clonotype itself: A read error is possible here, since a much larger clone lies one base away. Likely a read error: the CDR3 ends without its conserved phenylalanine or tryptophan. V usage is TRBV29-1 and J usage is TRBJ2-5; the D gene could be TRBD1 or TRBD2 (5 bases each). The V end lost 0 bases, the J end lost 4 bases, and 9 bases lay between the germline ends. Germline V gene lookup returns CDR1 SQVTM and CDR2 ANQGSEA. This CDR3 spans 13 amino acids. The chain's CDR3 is CSVEEGVGETQYS. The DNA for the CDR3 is TGCAGCGTTGAAGAGGGGGTGGGAGAGACCCAGTACTCC.

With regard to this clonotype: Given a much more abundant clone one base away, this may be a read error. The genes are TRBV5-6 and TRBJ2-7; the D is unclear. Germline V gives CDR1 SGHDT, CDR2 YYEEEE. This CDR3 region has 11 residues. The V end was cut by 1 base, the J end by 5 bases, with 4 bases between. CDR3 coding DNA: TGTGCCAGCAGCTTGTGCGACGAGCAGTACTTC. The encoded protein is CASSLCDEQYF.

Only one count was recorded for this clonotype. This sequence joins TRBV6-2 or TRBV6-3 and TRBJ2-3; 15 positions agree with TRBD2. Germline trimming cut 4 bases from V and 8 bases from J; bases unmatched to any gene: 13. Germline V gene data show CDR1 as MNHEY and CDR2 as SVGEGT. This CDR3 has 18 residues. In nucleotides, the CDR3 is TGTGCCAGCAGTTCCGGGACTAGCGGGAGGTGGAATCTGGGTACGCAGTATTTT. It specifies CASSSGTSGRWNLGTQYF.

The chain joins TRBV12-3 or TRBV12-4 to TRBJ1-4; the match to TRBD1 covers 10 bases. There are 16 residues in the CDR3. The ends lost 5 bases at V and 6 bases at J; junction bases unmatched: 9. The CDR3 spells CASSRDRGLGDEKLFF. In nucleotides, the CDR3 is TGTGCCAGCAGTAGGGACAGGGGTTTAGGGGATGAAAAACTGTTTTTT.

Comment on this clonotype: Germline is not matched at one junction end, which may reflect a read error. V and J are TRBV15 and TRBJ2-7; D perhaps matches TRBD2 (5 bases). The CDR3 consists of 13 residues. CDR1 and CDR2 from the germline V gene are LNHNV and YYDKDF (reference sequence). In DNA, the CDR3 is TGTGCCACCAGCAGCTGGACTGGCTACGTGCAGTACTTC. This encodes CATSSWTGYVQYF.

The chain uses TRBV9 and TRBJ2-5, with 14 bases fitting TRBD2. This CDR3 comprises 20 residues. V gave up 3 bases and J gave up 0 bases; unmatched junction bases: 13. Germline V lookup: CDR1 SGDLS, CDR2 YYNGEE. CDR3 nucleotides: TGTGCCAGCAGCGGGGGACTAGCGGGAGATTGGGGGCAGGACCAAGAGACCCAGTACTTC. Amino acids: CASSGGLAGDWGQDQETQYF. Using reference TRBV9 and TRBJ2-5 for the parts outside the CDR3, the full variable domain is DSGVTQTPKHLITATGQRVTLRCSPRSGDLSVYWYQQSLDQGLQFLIQYYNGEERAKGNILERFSAQQFPDLHSELNLSSLELGDSALYFCASSGGLAGDWGQDQETQYFGPGTRLLVL.

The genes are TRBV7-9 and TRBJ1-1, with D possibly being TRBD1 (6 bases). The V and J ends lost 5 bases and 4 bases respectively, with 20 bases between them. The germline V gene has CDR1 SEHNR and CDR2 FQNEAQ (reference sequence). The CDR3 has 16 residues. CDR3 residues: CASSNSNRGAGTEAFF. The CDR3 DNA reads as TGTGCCAGCAGCAATTCTAATCGGGGGGCTGGCACTGAAGCTTTCTTT. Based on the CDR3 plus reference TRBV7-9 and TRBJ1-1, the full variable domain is DTGVSQNPRHKITKRGQNVTFRCDPISEHNRLYWYRQTLGQGPEFLTYFQNEAQLEKSRLLSDRFSAERPKGSFSTLEIQRTEQGDSAMYLCASSNSNRGAGTEAFFGQGTRLTVV.

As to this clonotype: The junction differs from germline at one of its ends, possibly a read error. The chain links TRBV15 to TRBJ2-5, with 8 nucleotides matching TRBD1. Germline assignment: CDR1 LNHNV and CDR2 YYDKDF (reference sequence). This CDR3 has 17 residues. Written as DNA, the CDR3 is TGTACCACCAGCAGAGATTGGAGCGGGCAGGGGGCCGAGACCCAGTACTTC. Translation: CTTSRDWSGQGAETQYF.

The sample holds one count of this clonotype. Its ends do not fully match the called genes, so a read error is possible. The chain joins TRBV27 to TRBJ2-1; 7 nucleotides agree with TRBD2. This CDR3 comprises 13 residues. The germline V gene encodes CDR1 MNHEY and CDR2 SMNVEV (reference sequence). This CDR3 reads CASSQRGVHEQIF. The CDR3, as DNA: TGTGCCAGCAGTCAGCGGGGTGTCCATGAGCAGATCTTC.

CDR3 in amino acids: CASSSNTGNEAFF. CDR3 bases: TGTGCCAGCAGCTCCAATACAGGAAATGAAGCTTTCTTT. This chain joins TRBV7-9 and TRBJ1-1; D might be TRBD1 (5 bases). The germline CDR1 and CDR2 sequences are SEHNR and FQNEAQ (reference sequence). V was pared by 4 bases and J by 7 bases, with 13 bases between. The CDR3 extends over 13 amino acids. The variable domain in full, with the rest retrieved from reference TRBV7-9 and TRBJ1-1, is DTGVSQNPRHKITKRGQNVTFRCDPISEHNRLYWYRQTLGQGPEFLTYFQNEAQLEKSRLLSDRFSAERPKGSFSTLEIQRTEQGDSAMYLCASSSNTGNEAFFGQGTRLTVV.

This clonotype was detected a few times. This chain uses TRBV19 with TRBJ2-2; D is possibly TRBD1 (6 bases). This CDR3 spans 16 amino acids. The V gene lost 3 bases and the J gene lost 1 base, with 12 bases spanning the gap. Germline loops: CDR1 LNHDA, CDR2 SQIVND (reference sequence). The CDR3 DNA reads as TGTGCCAGTAGTATTAGAGGGGGAAAGAACACCGGGGAGCTGTTTTTT. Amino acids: CASSIRGGKNTGELFF. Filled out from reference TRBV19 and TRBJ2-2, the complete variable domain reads DGGITQSPKYLFRKEGQNVTLSCEQNLNHDAMYWYRQDPGQGLRLIYYSQIVNDFQKGDIAEGYSVSREKKESFPLTVTSAQKNPTAFYLCASSIRGGKNTGELFFGEGSRLTVL.